This T cell receptor beta chain was observed in a study of CD8 T cells in ankylosing spondylitis. Study-wide results and limits: A CD8+ phenotype characterized the disease-linked clones, which were relatively rare in peripheral blood. Ankylosing spondylitis blood appeared to be characterized by a TCR beta motif of roughly eight highly homologous variants.

This clonotype was detected only a few times. Antigen specificity is unknown. Quantitative molecular-barcoded 5'-RACE generated the TCR beta libraries. In TCRdb, the 5' RACE reads were re-called with MiXCR into one record per CDR3 protein. Of a few hundred thousand distinct CDR3 sequences in the sample, roughly 15% were seen once. This CDR3 comprises 14 residues. The V end lost 10 bases, the J end lost 4 bases, and 16 bases lay between the germline ends. Germline lookup yields CDR1 SNHLY and CDR2 FYNNEI. The gene calls are TRBV2 and TRBJ2-2; D may be TRBD1 (5 bases). This receptor was obtained from a male donor with ankylosing spondylitis. Sequencing input: blood, either unsorted or a sorted T cell fraction (not recorded which). CDR3: CATQDTDVTGELFF. In DNA form, the CDR3 reads TGTGCCACCCAGGACACGGATGTCACCGGGGAGCTGTTTTTT.